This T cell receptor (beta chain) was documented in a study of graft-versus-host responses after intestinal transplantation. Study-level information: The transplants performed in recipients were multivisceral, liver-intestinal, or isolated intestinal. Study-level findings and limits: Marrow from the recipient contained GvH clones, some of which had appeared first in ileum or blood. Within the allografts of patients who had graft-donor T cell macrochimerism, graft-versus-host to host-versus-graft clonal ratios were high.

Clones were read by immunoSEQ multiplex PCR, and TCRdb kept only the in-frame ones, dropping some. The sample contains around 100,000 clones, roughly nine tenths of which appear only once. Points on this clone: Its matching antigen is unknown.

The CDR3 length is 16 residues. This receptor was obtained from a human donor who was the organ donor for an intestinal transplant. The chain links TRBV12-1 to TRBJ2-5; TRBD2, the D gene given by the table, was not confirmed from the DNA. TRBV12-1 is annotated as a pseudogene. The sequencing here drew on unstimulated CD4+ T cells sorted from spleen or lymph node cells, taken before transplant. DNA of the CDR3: TGTGCCAGCAGCTTGCCCCTAGCGGGGGGGGAAGAGACCCAGTACTTC. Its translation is CASSLPLAGGEETQYF.